The 4 T cell receptor beta chains below come from one sample, sequenced in a study of patients and donors after allogeneic stem cell transplantation. TCRdb called the RT-PCR reads again in MiXCR, with one record for every CDR3 protein. The sample has some 960,000 distinct CDR3 sequences, about a sixth seen once; the top ten hold roughly 6%. The sequenced sample consisted of blood, either unsorted or a sorted T cell fraction (not recorded which). These receptors came from a human donor who was either an allogeneic HSCT recipient or a stem cell or donor lymphocyte infusion donor (not recorded which). It is not recorded whose cells these are; they may come from a transplant donor.

The rearrangement uses TRBV3-1 and TRBJ2-1; TRBD1 agrees at 7 bases. Germline trimming cut 0 bases from V and 2 bases from J; bases unmatched to any gene: 1. Germline V gene data show CDR1 as LGHDT and CDR2 as YNNKEL (reference sequence). The CDR3 totals 15 residues. The DNA of the CDR3 is TGTGCCAGCAGCCAAGATCAGGGGGCCTACAATGAGCAGTTCTTC. The encoded protein is CASSQDQGAYNEQFF.

This clonotype was counted ten times or more. This chain links TRBV20-1 with TRBJ2-4, with TRBD2 identical over 11 bases. This CDR3 contains 14 residues. The trim removed 6 bases at V and 7 bases at J, leaving 8 bases unmatched. The germline gives CDR1 DFQATT, CDR2 SNEGSKA (reference sequence). For the CDR3, the DNA is TGCAGTGCAACCCCGGGACTAGCGGCCAACATTCAGTACTTC. Its protein product is CSATPGLAANIQYF.

This clonotype was detected a few times. The V call is TRBV12-3 or TRBV12-4, the J call TRBJ1-6, with 8 nucleotides matching TRBD1. V dropped 3 bases and J dropped 8; count of bases not matched to a gene: 9. The CDR3 runs to 16 residues. CDR3 loop: CASSFEGTGGHSPLHF. The DNA of the CDR3 is TGTGCCAGCAGTTTCGAAGGTACAGGGGGGCATTCACCCCTCCACTTT.

The chain employs TRBV12-3 or TRBV12-4 and TRBJ1-2; D gene ambiguous. This CDR3 is 13 amino acids long. V lost 2 bases, J lost 8 bases, and 12 bases lay in between. The CDR3 DNA reads TGTGCCAGCAGTTTATTGGATCTCAGGGGCTACACCTTC. This encodes CASSLLDLRGYTF.